This T cell receptor beta chain derives from a study of CD8 T cells in Susac syndrome. The CDR3 is made up of 12 amino acids. The V end was cut by 7 bases, the J end by 4 bases, with 13 bases between. Looked up from germline, CDR1 is SQVTM and CDR2 is ANQGSEA. Whole-study results and caveats: The study's TCR sequencing and HLA analysis drew on a certain number of individuals. That number was acknowledged as relatively small.

A note on this clonotype: Its antigen is unidentified.

CD8+ and CD4+ T cells circulating in blood were sequenced for TCR beta. Negative isolation was applied to CD8+ and CD4+ T cells, and FACS enrichment was applied to TEMRA cells. RNA totalling roughly 0.45 to 1 ug underwent reverse transcription with random hexamers. Across 54 Vbeta and 13 Jbeta, TCR beta CDR3 was amplified with immunoSEQ multiplex PCR. Each CDR3 protein is one row after TCRdb ran MiXCR on the immunoSEQ multiplex PCR reads. This table has around 120,000 distinct CDR3 sequences, 90% to 95% appearing once. This sequence originates from a human donor with multiple sclerosis. The sequenced sample was CD4+ T cells from PBMCs. The rearrangement joins TRBV29-1 to TRBJ1-2, with D perhaps matching TRBD1 (6 bases). The CDR3 loop is CSAEGQFYGYTF. CDR3 in DNA: TGCAGCGCCGAAGGACAGTTCTATGGCTACACCTTC.